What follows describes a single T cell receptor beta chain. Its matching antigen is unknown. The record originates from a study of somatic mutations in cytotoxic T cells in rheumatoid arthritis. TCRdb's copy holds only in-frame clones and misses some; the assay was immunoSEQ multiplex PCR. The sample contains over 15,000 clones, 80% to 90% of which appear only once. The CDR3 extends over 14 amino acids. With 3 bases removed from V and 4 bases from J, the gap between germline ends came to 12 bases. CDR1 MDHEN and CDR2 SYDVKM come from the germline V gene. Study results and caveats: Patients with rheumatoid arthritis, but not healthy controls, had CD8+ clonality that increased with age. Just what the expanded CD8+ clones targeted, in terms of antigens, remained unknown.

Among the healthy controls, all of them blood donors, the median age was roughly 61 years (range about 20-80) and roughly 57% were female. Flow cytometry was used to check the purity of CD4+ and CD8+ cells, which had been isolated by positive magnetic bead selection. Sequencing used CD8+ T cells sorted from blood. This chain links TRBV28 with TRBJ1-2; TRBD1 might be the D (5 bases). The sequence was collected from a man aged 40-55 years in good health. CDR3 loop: CASSFRGSPYGYTF. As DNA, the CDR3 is TGTGCCAGCAGTTTCCGGGGGTCCCCCTATGGCTACACCTTC.